The 10 T cell receptor beta chains presented below share a single source sample, sequenced in a study of glioma-infiltrating T cells after dendritic cell vaccination. Libraries were prepared by immunoSEQ multiplex PCR; TCRdb keeps only in-frame clonotypes and omits some of them. The sample consists of 80,000 to 100,000 clones, roughly 83% of them appearing once. Sequencing used blood, obtained before dendritic cell vaccination. The receptors were gathered from a human donor with glioblastoma.

This clone came up a few times. The chain couples TRBV10-2 to TRBJ1-3; TRBD1 is a possible D gene (5 bases). CDR1 and CDR2 from the germline V gene are WSHSY and SAAADI. This CDR3 is built from 15 residues. With 5 bases removed from V and 2 bases from J, the gap between germline ends came to 13 bases. The CDR3 sequence: CASSKTASTGNTIYF. CDR3 DNA sequence: TGCGCCAGCAGTAAGACAGCCAGCACTGGAAACACCATATATTTT.

This sequence joins TRBV11-2 and TRBJ1-2; no clear D gene. Germline loops: CDR1 SGHAT, CDR2 FQNNGV. Trimming left V 1 base short and J 4 bases short, with 7 bases between. This CDR3 contains 13 residues. CDR3 sequence reads: CASSLGSAYGYTF. CDR3 bases: TGTGCCAGCAGCTTAGGCAGCGCCTATGGCTACACCTTC.

The chain is built from TRBV7-2 and TRBJ1-2; perhaps TRBD1 as D (5 bases). V lost 5 bases and J lost 4, with 17 bases in between. This CDR3 is 15 amino acids long. CDR1 is SGHTA, CDR2 FQGNSA, per germline. CDR3: CASSRFAAGPYGYTF. In DNA form, the CDR3 reads TGTGCCAGCAGCCGTTTTGCGGCAGGGCCCTATGGCTACACCTTC.

This clone was observed a handful of times. V is TRBV21-1 and J is TRBJ1-2; the DNA was not compared with TRBD1, the D call given in the table. TRBV21-1 is a known pseudogene. The CDR3 consists of 20 residues. The CDR3, as DNA: TGTGCCAGCAGCAAATACCCTGGTAAAAACAGGGGGCGTGAACCTTGGGGCTACACCTTC. Amino acid sequence: CASSKYPGKNRGREPWGYTF.

The CDR3 DNA reads TGTGCCAGCACCTTAGCGGGAAATATCTACGAGCAGTACTTC. Amino acids: CASTLAGNIYEQYF. This sequence joins TRBV6-1 and TRBJ2-7; 8 nucleotides align to TRBD2. The CDR3 consists of 14 residues. Losses at the gene ends were 7 bases for V and 3 bases for J; bases not matched to a gene: 8. CDR1 and CDR2 from the germline V gene are MNHNS and SASEGT.

This clone was observed a few times. The V gene is TRBV7-2, the J gene TRBJ2-2; D not certain. The length of the CDR3 is 15 residues. Deletions cut 1 base from V and 4 bases from J, with 10 bases between. Germline V gene sequence: CDR1 SGHTA, CDR2 FQGNSA. In nucleotides, the CDR3 is TGTGCCAGCAGCTTAGTTCCAGGTAGCACCGGGGAGCTGTTTTTT. As protein: CASSLVPGSTGELFF.

J is TRBJ1-3 and V is TRBV9, with D tentatively TRBD1 (6 bases). This CDR3 region has 14 residues. V shed 3 bases and J shed 3 bases, with 10 bases lying between them. Germline V gene lookup returns CDR1 SGDLS and CDR2 YYNGEE. The CDR3 reads CASSEQGIGNTIYF. In DNA form, the CDR3 reads TGTGCCAGCAGCGAACAGGGAATTGGAAACACCATATATTTT.

The rearrangement links TRBV7-9 to TRBJ2-1; 9 bases match TRBD1. The CDR3 consists of 14 residues. V dropped 5 bases and J dropped 8; count of bases not matched to a gene: 7. CDR1 is SEHNR and CDR2 is FQNEAQ in the germline V gene (reference sequence). The CDR3 DNA follows: TGTGCCAGCAGCCGGGACAGGGAATTCGATGAGCAGTTCTTC. Translating it yields CASSRDREFDEQFF.

A remark on this clone: The same CDR3 also results from other DNA sequences found in this sample. This chain uses TRBV11-3 with TRBJ1-1; D gene uncertain. This CDR3 is built from 13 residues. V was pared by 1 base and J by 1 base, with 4 bases between. CDR1 and CDR2 from the germline V gene are SGHNT and YENEEA. CDR3 sequence reads: CASSLAGNTEAFF. For the CDR3, the DNA is TGTGCCAGCAGCTTAGCGGGGAACACTGAAGCTTTCTTT.

The genes are TRBV2 and TRBJ1-2; TRBD1 matches 10 bases. Germline CDR1 and CDR2: SNHLY and FYNNEI. V gave up 11 bases and J gave up 8 bases; unmatched junction bases: 8. This CDR3 contains 12 residues. The chain's CDR3 is CARHRTGGGYTF. DNA for the CDR3: TGTGCCCGCCACCGGACAGGGGGAGGCTACACCTTC.